The 27 T cell receptor beta chains below were found in one sample sequenced in a study of T cell repertoires in cytomegalovirus infection. TCRdb called the reads again in MiXCR, with one record for every CDR3 protein. The sample holds 55,000 to 70,000 distinct CDR3 sequences, roughly 32% seen once. Their target antigens are unknown. The sample consisted of PBMCs, sequenced either directly or after in vitro stimulation (not recorded which). These TCRs come from a human donor in good health (CMV status not recorded). Some clones in this sample may be carry-over from other donors' samples.

This clonotype was counted only a few times. The gene calls are TRBV7-6 and TRBJ2-3; 10 nucleotides match TRBD2. Germline assignment: CDR1 SGHVS and CDR2 FNYEAQ. The CDR3 loop spans 15 amino acids. Losses at the gene ends were 6 bases for V and 1 base for J; bases not matched to a gene: 4. For the CDR3, the DNA is TGTGCCAGCAGGTCCGGGACTAGCGGCACAGATACGCAGTATTTT. Residues: CASRSGTSGTDTQYF.

J is TRBJ2-3 and V is TRBV20-1, with D possibly matching TRBD2 (5 bases). Trimming pared 2 bases from V and 1 base from J, leaving 7 bases between. The germline V gene has CDR1 DFQATT and CDR2 SNEGSKA (reference sequence). The CDR3 spans 13 residues. CDR3: CSARHSGTDTQYF. In DNA, the CDR3 is TGCAGTGCTAGACATAGCGGCACAGATACGCAGTATTTT.

The V gene is TRBV5-1, the J gene TRBJ1-6; TRBD1 agrees at 7 bases. Germline trimming cut 1 base from V and 9 bases from J; bases unmatched to any gene: 7. Germline V lookup: CDR1 SGHRS, CDR2 YFSETQ. The CDR3 totals 15 residues. The CDR3 DNA is TGCGCCAGCAGCTTGAAGACAGGGAACTTTTCACCCCTCCACTTT. Its translation: CASSLKTGNFSPLHF.

The chain joins TRBV12-3 or TRBV12-4 to TRBJ1-2; D gene unclear. The CDR3 covers 13 residues. V lost 6 bases to trimming and J lost 5 bases, with 13 bases between them. The CDR3 bases are TGTGCCAGCAGCCCTTCCCAGGCGTATGGCTACACCTTC. It encodes CASSPSQAYGYTF.

This clonotype has at least ten counts. The chain recombines TRBV7-2 with TRBJ2-3, with D possibly being TRBD1 or TRBD2 (6 bases each). Deletions cut 4 bases from V and 4 bases from J, with 9 bases between. The CDR3 covers 13 residues. The V gene's germline CDR1 is SGHTA and CDR2 FQGNSA. CDR3 sequence reads: CASSSRGADTQYF. DNA of the CDR3: TGTGCCAGCAGCTCGAGGGGGGCAGATACGCAGTATTTT.

The rearrangement links TRBV10-3 to TRBJ2-5; TRBD2 is a possible D gene (6 bases). The CDR3 runs to 15 residues. V was pared by 0 bases and J by 4 bases, with 12 bases between. CDR1 ENHRY and CDR2 SYGVKD come from the germline V gene. CDR3 amino acids: CAISESSRRVETQYF. DNA for the CDR3: TGTGCCATCAGTGAGTCGAGTAGGAGGGTAGAGACCCAGTACTTC.

V and J are TRBV24-1 and TRBJ2-1; D possibly corresponds to TRBD2 (5 bases). Germline CDR1 KGHDR, CDR2 SFDVKD. The CDR3 loop spans 14 amino acids. The V gene lost 3 bases and the J gene lost 9 bases, with 14 bases spanning the gap. In DNA form, the CDR3 reads TGTGCCACCAGTGATCCCACTAGTTTAAGTGAGCAGTTCTTC. Protein sequence: CATSDPTSLSEQFF.

In its sample, this clonotype was seen many times. The genes are TRBV7-8 and TRBJ1-6, with D hard to call. The CDR3 extends over 18 amino acids. CDR1 is SGHVS and CDR2 is FQNEAQ in the germline V gene. V was shortened by 5 bases and J by 8 bases, with 25 bases between the two germline ends. The CDR3 sequence is CASSIQMADSILHSPLHF. The CDR3 DNA is TGTGCCAGCAGCATTCAGATGGCGGACTCGATCCTCCATTCACCCCTCCACTTT.

J is TRBJ2-4 and V is TRBV11-2; D assignment may be TRBD1 or TRBD2 (5 bases each). The CDR3 runs 14 residues. V was cut by 5 bases and J by 7 bases, with 15 bases left in between. Germline CDR1 and CDR2: SGHAT and FQNNGV. CDR3 sequence reads: CASSLGTPRNIQYF. DNA for the CDR3: TGTGCCAGCAGCCTCGGGACCCCGCGGAACATTCAGTACTTC. Drawing the rest from reference TRBV11-2 and TRBJ2-4, the complete variable domain is EAGVAQSPRYKIIEKRQSVAFWCNPISGHATLYWYQQILGQGPKLLIQFQNNGVVDDSQLPKDRFSAERLKGVDSTLKIQPAKLEDSAVYLCASSLGTPRNIQYFGAGTRLSVL.

The CDR3 is CASSVLGGVDNEQFF. The CDR3 DNA follows: TGTGCCAGCAGCGTCCTAGGGGGAGTCGACAATGAGCAGTTCTTC. This chain connects TRBV9 to TRBJ2-1; possibly TRBD1 for D (6 bases). The CDR3 contains 15 residues. The germline V and J ends were trimmed by 2 bases and 5 bases, with 14 bases remaining between them. In germline, CDR1 is SGDLS, CDR2 YYNGEE. The full variable domain, its missing parts supplied by reference TRBV9 and TRBJ2-1, is DSGVTQTPKHLITATGQRVTLRCSPRSGDLSVYWYQQSLDQGLQFLIQYYNGEERAKGNILERFSAQQFPDLHSELNLSSLELGDSALYFCASSVLGGVDNEQFFGPGTRLTVL.

J is TRBJ1-5 and V is TRBV4-1; TRBD1 agrees at 9 bases. The V segment lost 0 bases and the J segment 3 bases; nucleotides outside the gene matches: 9. Germline CDR1 reads MGHRA; CDR2 reads YSYEKL. This CDR3 is built from 18 residues. The CDR3 region is CASSQDPQDRGNNQPQHF. The CDR3 DNA reads as TGCGCCAGCAGCCAAGATCCCCAGGACAGGGGTAACAATCAGCCCCAGCATTTT.

The V and J genes are TRBV19 and TRBJ2-1; the D is unclear. CDR1 is LNHDA, CDR2 SQIVND, per germline (reference sequence). The CDR3 is 14 amino acids. The V and J ends lost 7 bases and 0 bases respectively, with 10 bases between them. CDR3 nucleotide sequence: TGTGCCAGTAAACGGTTTCCCTCCTACAATGAGCAGTTCTTC. Translation gives CASKRFPSYNEQFF.

This clonotype was recorded many times. CDR3 DNA: TGCAGTGCTAGTCCCCCCGGACAAGACAGGGAAAAACTGTTTTTT. It specifies CSASPPGQDREKLFF. This sequence joins TRBV20-1 and TRBJ1-4; perhaps TRBD1 as D (6 bases). Trimming removed 3 bases at V and 8 bases at J, with 19 bases between. This CDR3 is built from 15 residues. Germline CDR1 DFQATT, CDR2 SNEGSKA (reference sequence).

This clonotype was seen only a few times. This chain joins TRBV6-1 and TRBJ1-4, with 7 bases identical to TRBD1. Looked up from germline, CDR1 is MNHNS and CDR2 is SASEGT. V lost 6 bases to trimming and J lost 8 bases; unmatched junction nucleotides: 9. The CDR3 spans 14 residues. As DNA, the CDR3 is TGTGCCAGCAGCCTACAGGGGCCAAAGGAAAAACTGTTTTTT. This gives the protein CASSLQGPKEKLFF.

This clonotype was observed a few times. The chain links TRBV7-2 to TRBJ2-7; 10 bases match TRBD2. Germline CDR1 SGHTA, CDR2 FQGNSA. This CDR3 comprises 16 residues. V lost 5 bases, J lost 2 bases, and 9 bases stayed unmatched. As DNA, the CDR3 is TGTGCCAGCAGCCCCCGCCGGACTAGCGGTCCCTACGAGCAGTACTTC. Translated: CASSPRRTSGPYEQYF.

The sample holds a few counts of this clonotype. This CDR3 reads CASSLRLTTDTQYF. The CDR3 bases are TGTGCCAGCAGCTTAAGGCTAACCACAGATACGCAGTATTTT. The chain uses TRBV7-9 and TRBJ2-3; no reliable D call. V was cut by 2 bases and J by 2 bases, with 8 bases left in between. The CDR3 totals 14 residues. Germline V lookup: CDR1 SEHNR, CDR2 FQNEAQ (reference sequence).

This clonotype was found a few times. The chain links TRBV4-1 to TRBJ1-1; D remains ambiguous. The V gene lost 0 bases and the J gene lost 8 bases, with 13 bases spanning the gap. Germline V gene data show CDR1 as MGHRA and CDR2 as YSYEKL. The CDR3 runs to 14 residues. CDR3: CASSQEPGAAEAFF. In DNA form, the CDR3 reads TGCGCCAGCAGCCAAGAGCCCGGTGCTGCGGAAGCTTTCTTT.

This clonotype was seen ten or more times. V usage is TRBV7-2 and J usage is TRBJ2-1; TRBD1 aligns across 9 bases. Germline V CDR1 and CDR2: SGHTA, FQGNSA. The CDR3 sequence is 15 residues long. The V gene end was trimmed by 1 base and the J gene end by 7 bases; junction bases not matched to a gene: 5. This chain's CDR3 is CASSLEGQGWNEQFF. The CDR3, as DNA: TGTGCCAGCAGCTTAGAGGGACAGGGTTGGAATGAGCAGTTCTTC.

The chain couples TRBV7-2 to TRBJ2-1, with 7 bases aligning to TRBD1. The CDR3 runs 14 residues. CDR1 and CDR2 (germline): SGHTA, FQGNSA. Trimming removed 5 bases from V and 8 bases from J; junction bases left unmatched: 9. CDR3 bases: TGTGCCAGCAGCCTAGGGGGACAGTGGTATGAGCAGTTCTTC. Its protein product is CASSLGGQWYEQFF.

This chain links TRBV6-2 or TRBV6-3 with TRBJ2-1; 9 bases match TRBD2. Losses at the gene ends were 5 bases for V and 3 bases for J; bases not matched to a gene: 5. CDR3 length: 15 amino acids. Germline V gene lookup returns CDR1 MNHEY and CDR2 SVGEGT. CDR3 nucleotides: TGTGCCAGCAGTGGTTTGCGGGGGGGCTACAATGAGCAGTTCTTC. Translating gives CASSGLRGGYNEQFF.

This chain connects TRBV7-2 to TRBJ2-2, with D unresolved. The CDR3 totals 15 residues. V gave up 5 bases and J gave up 1 base, with 11 bases separating them. Germline-derived CDR1 and CDR2 are SGHTA and FQGNSA. Written as DNA, the CDR3 is TGTGCCAGCAGCGACCAAGGATGGAACACCGGGGAGCTGTTTTTT. It yields the protein CASSDQGWNTGELFF.

The gene calls are TRBV6-2 or TRBV6-3 and TRBJ2-5; tentatively, D is TRBD1 (5 bases). The CDR3 extends over 13 amino acids. Trimming took 4 bases from V and 3 from J, leaving 9 bases between them. Germline V gene sequence: CDR1 MNHEY, CDR2 SVGEGT. The chain's CDR3 is CASSSRVEETQYF. The CDR3 DNA is TGTGCCAGCAGTTCCAGGGTTGAAGAGACCCAGTACTTC.

V and J are TRBV12-3 or TRBV12-4 and TRBJ2-2; D is perhaps TRBD1 (5 bases). V was shortened by 6 bases and J by 6 bases, with 11 bases between the two germline ends. The CDR3 contains 13 residues. Written as DNA, the CDR3 is TGTGCCAGCAGCTTCCAGGGCGCCGGGGAGCTGTTTTTT. It translates to CASSFQGAGELFF.

This sequence joins TRBV29-1 and TRBJ1-2, with D unclear. V gave up 0 bases and J gave up 4 bases, with 9 bases separating them. CDR1 and CDR2 (germline): SQVTM, ANQGSEA. This CDR3 spans 13 amino acids. As DNA, the CDR3 is TGCAGCGTTGAAGATTCAAAGATCTATGGCTACACCTTC. It yields the protein CSVEDSKIYGYTF.

This clonotype was picked up a small number of times. This chain links TRBV2 with TRBJ1-2; 11 nucleotides agree with TRBD1. Germline-derived CDR1 and CDR2 are SNHLY and FYNNEI. With V trimmed by 3 bases and J by 7 bases, 7 bases remained unmatched. The CDR3 loop spans 15 amino acids. The CDR3, as DNA: TGTGCCAGCAGTGAGTTTAGGACAGGGGGCCCTGGCTACACCTTC. Translating it yields CASSEFRTGGPGYTF.

In its sample, this clonotype was seen many times. The CDR3 nucleotides read TGTGCCAGCAGCCTCTCCCCCATCAGTACCGGGGAGCTGTTTTTT. This translates into CASSLSPISTGELFF. V usage is TRBV3-1 and J usage is TRBJ2-2; D is unclear. The CDR3 covers 15 residues. V lost 4 bases and J lost 5, with 14 bases in between. Germline CDR1 and CDR2: LGHDT and YNNKEL (reference sequence).

The chain employs TRBV10-3 and TRBJ2-7; the D call may be TRBD1 or TRBD2 (6 bases each). This CDR3 region has 15 residues. The germline V gene has CDR1 ENHRY and CDR2 SYGVKD. Trimming cost V 2 bases and J 8 bases, with 19 bases left between them. CDR3 protein: CAISERGLLASQQYF. CDR3 coding DNA: TGTGCCATCAGTGAGCGGGGGCTCCTTGCCTCCCAGCAGTACTTC.